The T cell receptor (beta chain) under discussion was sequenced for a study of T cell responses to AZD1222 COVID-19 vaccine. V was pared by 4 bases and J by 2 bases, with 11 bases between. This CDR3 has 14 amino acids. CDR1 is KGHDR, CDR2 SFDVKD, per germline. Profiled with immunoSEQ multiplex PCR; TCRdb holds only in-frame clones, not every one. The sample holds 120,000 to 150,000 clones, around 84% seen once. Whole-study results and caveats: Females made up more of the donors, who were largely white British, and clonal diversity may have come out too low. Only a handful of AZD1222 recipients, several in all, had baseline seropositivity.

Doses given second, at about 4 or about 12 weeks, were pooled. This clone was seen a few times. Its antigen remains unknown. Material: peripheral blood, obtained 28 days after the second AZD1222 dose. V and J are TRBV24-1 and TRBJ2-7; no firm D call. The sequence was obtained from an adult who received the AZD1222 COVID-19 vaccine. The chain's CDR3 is CATSDYLTPYEQYF. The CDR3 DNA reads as TGTGCCACCAGTGACTACTTGACCCCCTACGAGCAGTACTTC.